This TCR beta chain is from a study of response to subunit inactivated influenza vaccine. The CDR3 contains 12 residues. Between the trimmed V and J ends, which lost 7 bases and 6 bases, there was a span of 12 bases. CDR1 SQVTM and CDR2 ANQGSEA come from the germline V gene. This clonotype was recorded a few times. TCRdb processed the RT-PCR reads anew with MiXCR; each CDR3 protein has one entry. The data show hundreds of thousands of distinct CDR3 sequences, 11% seen once. The data also belong to a second study, concerning T cells expressing NK-cell markers. That source notes: Synthesis of TCR beta cDNA relied on 5'RACE template switching carrying UMIs.

V and J are TRBV29-1 and TRBJ1-4, with no clear D. The receptor comes from a man aged 50 or older who received an inactivated influenza vaccine. The source material was PBMCs from blood, sampled on the day of vaccination. CDR3 loop: CSAQGWDEKLFF. In DNA, the CDR3 is TGCAGCGCCCAAGGCTGGGATGAAAAACTGTTTTTT.